These 5 T cell receptor beta chains were sequenced from one sample in a study of T cell changes during pregnancy in multiple sclerosis. Clones were read by immunoSEQ multiplex PCR, and TCRdb kept only the in-frame ones, dropping some. Found here are about 59,000 clones, roughly 92% of them singletons; the top ten hold about 2.8%. The specimen comprised CD8+ T cells from peripheral blood mononuclear cells, sampled in the third trimester of pregnancy. The source is a female donor with multiple sclerosis, enrolled in a pregnancy study.

There are a few counts of this clone. The chain employs TRBV5-6 and TRBJ1-1; D not resolved. Trimming left V 4 bases short and J 3 bases short, with 13 bases between. CDR1 and CDR2 (germline): SGHDT, YYEEEE. The CDR3 runs to 14 residues. The CDR3 region is CASSDTEIHTEAFF. In nucleotides, the CDR3 is TGTGCCAGCAGCGACACAGAAATCCACACTGAAGCTTTCTTT. The full variable domain, its missing parts supplied by reference TRBV5-6 and TRBJ1-1, is DAGVTQSPTHLIKTRGQQVTLRCSPKSGHDTVSWYQQALGQGPQFIFQYYEEEERQRGNFPDRFSGHQFPNYSSELNVNALLLGDSALYLCASSDTEIHTEAFFGQGTRLTVV.

The chain recombines TRBV30 with TRBJ1-1; D remains unclear. Per the germline V gene, CDR1 is GTSNPN and CDR2 is SVGIG (reference sequence). V was clipped by 2 bases and J by 2 bases, with 12 bases between them. CDR3 length equals 14 residues. The CDR3 coding sequence is TGTGCCTGGAGTCTCTACGGTCCAAACACTGAAGCTTTCTTT. Protein: CAWSLYGPNTEAFF.

In DNA form, the CDR3 reads TGCGCCAGCAGCTGGACAGTGACAGGGGGCGGGGACATTCAGTACTTC. It is translated as CASSWTVTGGGDIQYF. V usage is TRBV5-1 and J usage is TRBJ2-4, with TRBD1 identical over 10 bases. V shed 3 bases, J shed 8 bases, and the junction held 11 bases outside the gene matches. This CDR3 is built from 16 residues. The germline V gene encodes CDR1 SGHRS and CDR2 YFSETQ.

The chain uses TRBV9 and TRBJ2-1, with 7 bases fitting TRBD1. There are 18 residues in the CDR3. Germline CDR1 and CDR2: SGDLS and YYNGEE. After removal of 2 bases from V and 0 bases from J, the junction contained 11 bases not matched to a gene. CDR3 nucleotide sequence: TGTGCCAGCAGCGTGCCAACGAACAGGGGAGTCTCCTACAATGAGCAGTTCTTC. Protein sequence: CASSVPTNRGVSYNEQFF.

The chain couples TRBV29-1 to TRBJ2-1, with TRBD1 as a possible D gene (6 bases). Germline assignment: CDR1 SQVTM and CDR2 ANQGSEA. Trimming took 3 bases from V and 2 from J, leaving 11 bases between them. This CDR3 is 14 amino acids long. CDR3 nucleotide sequence: TGCAGCGTTGAGGGCAGGGGTCCCTACAATGAGCAGTTCTTC. Its protein product is CSVEGRGPYNEQFF.